This TCR beta chain was sequenced for a study of cytotoxic CD8 clonotypes in ibrutinib-treated CLL. This clone was seen a few times. The antigen is undetermined. Study outcomes and limitations: Before falling back toward baseline at progression, clonality had risen at the time of ibrutinib response.

CDR1 and CDR2 (germline): SGHDT, YYEEEE. This CDR3 has 12 residues. V was cut by 3 bases and J by 5 bases, with 8 bases left in between. The method was immunoSEQ multiplex PCR; TCRdb's version includes in-frame clones alone and lacks a portion of them. The table includes 200,000 or so clones, just over 70% detected once. The receptor's source is a human donor with chronic lymphocytic leukemia. Sample: PBMCs, taken after 12 months of ibrutinib treatment. This chain links TRBV5-6 with TRBJ1-1; D gene unclear. The CDR3 region is CASSWVATEAFF. For the CDR3, the DNA is TGTGCCAGCAGCTGGGTTGCGACTGAAGCTTTCTTT.